This T cell receptor beta chain is drawn from a study of T cell responses to AZD1222 COVID-19 vaccine. Study-wide findings and caveats: Spike-specific TCR depth and breadth grew after two AZD1222 doses. Across spike, vaccine-associated CD4 TCRs were found, dominant at 160-218 and 743-854. Most donors were white British, females outnumbered males, and clonal diversity was possibly underestimated. Nearly half of unique spike-specific TCRs reportedly avoided B.1.351 and B.1.1.7 mutated regions.

This CDR3 spans 14 amino acids. The ends were cut back, 4 bases at V and 0 bases at J, with 10 bases in the middle. Germline CDR1 and CDR2: SQVTM and ANQGSEA. To note about this clone: Its antigen is unidentified.

The assay was immunoSEQ multiplex PCR, and TCRdb's table has in-frame clones only and misses some. Counted here are around 130,000 clones, about 93% occurring once; the ten biggest clones make up less than 5%. Here the sequenced sample was peripheral blood, taken 28 days after the second AZD1222 dose. The sequence derives from an adult who received the AZD1222 COVID-19 vaccine. V and J are TRBV29-1 and TRBJ1-3; D uncertain. The CDR3 loop reads CSVVSRLSGNTIYF. In DNA, the CDR3 is TGCAGCGTTGTTTCGCGGCTCTCTGGAAACACCATATATTTT. Filled out from reference TRBV29-1 and TRBJ1-3, the complete variable domain reads SAVISQKPSRDICQRGTSLTIQCQVDSQVTMMFWYRQQPGQSLTLIATANQGSEATYESGFVIDKFPISRPNLTFSTLTVSNMSPEDSSIYLCSVVSRLSGNTIYFGEGSWLTVV.